This note documents a single T cell receptor beta chain sequence. 60 Vbeta and 13 Jbeta primers were used in PCR. Only in-frame clones appear in the TCRdb table, and some are missing; sequencing was by immunoSEQ multiplex PCR. The sample lists tens of thousands of clones, 71% seen once, with around a quarter in the top ten. V was pared by 4 bases and J by 4 bases, with 14 bases between. The CDR3 runs 15 residues. Germline-derived CDR1 and CDR2 are MNHEY and SMNVEV (reference sequence). The sample comes from a study of cytomegalovirus exposure and HLA in healthy donors. The gene calls are TRBV27 and TRBJ1-5; D remains unclear. The sample comprised PBMCs. This receptor was identified in a man aged 50 to 60 in good health and CMV-seropositive. CDR3 nucleotides: TGTGCCAGCAGTTCGCGGCCACCCGGGAATCAGCCCCAGCATTTT. The encoded protein is CASSSRPPGNQPQHF.